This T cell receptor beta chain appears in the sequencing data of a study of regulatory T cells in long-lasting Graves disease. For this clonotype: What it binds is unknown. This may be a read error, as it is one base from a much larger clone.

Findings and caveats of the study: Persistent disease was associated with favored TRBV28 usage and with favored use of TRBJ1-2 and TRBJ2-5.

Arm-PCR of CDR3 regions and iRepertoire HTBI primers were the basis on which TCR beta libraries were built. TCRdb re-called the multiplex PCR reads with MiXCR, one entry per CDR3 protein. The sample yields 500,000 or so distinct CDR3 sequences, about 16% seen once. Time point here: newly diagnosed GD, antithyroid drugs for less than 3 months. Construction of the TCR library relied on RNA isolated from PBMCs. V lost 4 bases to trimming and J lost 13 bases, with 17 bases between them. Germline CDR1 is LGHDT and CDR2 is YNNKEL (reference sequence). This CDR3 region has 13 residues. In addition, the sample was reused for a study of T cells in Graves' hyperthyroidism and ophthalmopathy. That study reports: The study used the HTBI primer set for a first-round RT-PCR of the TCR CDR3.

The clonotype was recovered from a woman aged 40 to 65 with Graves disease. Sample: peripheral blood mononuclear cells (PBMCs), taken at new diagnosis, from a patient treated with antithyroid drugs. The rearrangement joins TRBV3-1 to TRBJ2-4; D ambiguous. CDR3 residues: CASSPWTGEGQYF. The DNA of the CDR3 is TGTGCCAGCAGCCCCTGGACCGGAGAAGGGCAGTACTTC.